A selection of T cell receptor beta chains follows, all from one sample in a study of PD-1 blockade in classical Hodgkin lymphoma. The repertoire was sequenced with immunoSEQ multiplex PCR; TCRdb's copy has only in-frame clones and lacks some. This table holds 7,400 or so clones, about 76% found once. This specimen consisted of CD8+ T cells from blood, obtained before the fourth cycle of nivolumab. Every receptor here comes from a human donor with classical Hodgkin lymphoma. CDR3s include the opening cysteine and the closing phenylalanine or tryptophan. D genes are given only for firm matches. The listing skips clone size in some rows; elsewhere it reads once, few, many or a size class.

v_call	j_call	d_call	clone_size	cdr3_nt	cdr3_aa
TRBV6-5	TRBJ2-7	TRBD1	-	TGTGCCAGCAGTTACTTGGGACAGGCAATTTACGAGCAGTACTTC	CASSYLGQAIYEQYF
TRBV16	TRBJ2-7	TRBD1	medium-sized	TGTGCCAGCAGCCAATCAGGGGGCGGCTACGAGCAGTACTTC	CASSQSGGGYEQYF
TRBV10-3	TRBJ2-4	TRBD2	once	TGTGCCATCAGTGGTAGCGGGGATAAAAACATTCAGTACTTC	CAISGSGDKNIQYF
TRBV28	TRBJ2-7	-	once	TGTGCCAGCAGTTTATGGGGCGGGTCTAACTACGAGCAGTACTTC	CASSLWGGSNYEQYF
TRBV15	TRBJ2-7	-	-	TGTGCCACCAGCAGAGACGCGGCACCTACCTACGAGCAGTACTTC	CATSRDAAPTYEQYF
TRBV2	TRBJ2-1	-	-	TGTGCCAGCAGACCGGGTTTTAGCTCCTACAATGAGCAGTTCTTC	CASRPGFSSYNEQFF
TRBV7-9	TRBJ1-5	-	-	TGTGCCAGCAGCTTAGTAGGAGATCAGCCCCAGCATTTT	CASSLVGDQPQHF
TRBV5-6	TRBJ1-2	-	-	TGTGCCAGCAGCCGAGGGTTCTTGAACTATGGCTACACCTTC	CASSRGFLNYGYTF
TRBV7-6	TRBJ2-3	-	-	TGTGCCAGCAGCTTAGAGGGGTACACAGATACGCAGTATTTT	CASSLEGYTDTQYF
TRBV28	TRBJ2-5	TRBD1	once	TGTGCCAGCAGCCTAACCGGGACAGGGAAGCGCGAGACCCAGTACTTC	CASSLTGTGKRETQYF
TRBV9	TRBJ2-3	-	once	TGTGCCAGCAGCGTAGAATCCCTTCTGACCACAGATACGCAGTATTTT	CASSVESLLTTDTQYF
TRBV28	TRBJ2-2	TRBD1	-	TGTGCCAGCAGCTTTCCTCCCGGGACAGAAGCTACCGGGGAGCTGTTTTTT	CASSFPPGTEATGELFF
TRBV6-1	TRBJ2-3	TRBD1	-	TGTGCCAGCAGTGAATTTGCAGGGGGCATAGATACGCAGTATTTT	CASSEFAGGIDTQYF
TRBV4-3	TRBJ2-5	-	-	TGCGCCAGCAGCCCGGGGCGGGGTTGGGGCCAAGAGACCCAGTACTTC	CASSPGRGWGQETQYF
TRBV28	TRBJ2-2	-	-	TGTGCCAGCAGTTTATCAGGGAACATAGCCGGGGAGCTGTTTTTT	CASSLSGNIAGELFF
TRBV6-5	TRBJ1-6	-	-	TGTGCCAGCAGCCCAGGGAATTCACCCCTCCACTTT	CASSPGNSPLHF
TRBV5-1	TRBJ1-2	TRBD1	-	TGCGCCAGCAGCTTGGTCGTTCCGGGACAGGGAGGAGGCTACACCTTC	CASSLVVPGQGGGYTF
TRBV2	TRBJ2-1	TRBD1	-	TGTGCCAGCAGCTCCGGGACAGGGTTTCATGAGCAGTTCTTC	CASSSGTGFHEQFF
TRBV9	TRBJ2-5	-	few	TGTGCCAGCAGCGCGCCCTCCACGGAGACCCAGTACTTC	CASSAPSTETQYF
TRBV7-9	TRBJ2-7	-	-	TGTGCCAGCAGCCAAAGCCCAGGGGGGACCTACGAGCAGTACTTC	CASSQSPGGTYEQYF
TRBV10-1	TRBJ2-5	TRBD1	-	TGCGCCAGCAGACCAGGGGGCGGGGAGACCCAGTACTTC	CASRPGGGETQYF
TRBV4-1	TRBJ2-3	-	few	TGCGCCAGCAGCCGGCCAGGGGCAGATACGCAGTATTTT	CASSRPGADTQYF
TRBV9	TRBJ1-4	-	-	TGTGCCAGCAGCGTAGGACAGGCAACTAATGAAAAACTGTTTTTT	CASSVGQATNEKLFF
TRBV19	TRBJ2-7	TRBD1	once	TGTGCCAGTAGTGTCACAGGGGGCCGCTCCTACGAGCAGTACTTC	CASSVTGGRSYEQYF
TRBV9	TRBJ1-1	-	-	TGTGCCAGCAGCGTAGCGGCAGGGGTTAACACTGAAGCTTTCTTT	CASSVAAGVNTEAFF
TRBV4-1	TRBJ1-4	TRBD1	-	TGCGCCAGCAGCCAAGTTGACAGGGGGCGGGAAAAACTGTTTTTT	CASSQVDRGREKLFF
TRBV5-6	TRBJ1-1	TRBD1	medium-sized	TGTGCCAGCAGCGGGCAGGGGGCCGTCACTGAAGCTTTCTTT	CASSGQGAVTEAFF
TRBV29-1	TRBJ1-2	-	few	TGCAGCGTTTTTGGGACGCACTATGGCTACACCTTC	CSVFGTHYGYTF
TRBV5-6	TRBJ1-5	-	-	TGTGCCAGCAGCTTCTTGAATCAGCCCCAGCATTTT	CASSFLNQPQHF
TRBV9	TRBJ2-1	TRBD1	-	TGTGCCAGCAGCGTAGGGCGGACAGGGCTGTTCTTC	CASSVGRTGLFF
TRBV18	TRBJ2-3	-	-	TGTGCCAGCTCACCGATGGTGGAGGATACGCAGTATTTT	CASSPMVEDTQYF
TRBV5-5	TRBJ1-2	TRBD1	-	TGTGCCAGCAGCTCGACAGGGGGCTATGGCTACACCTTC	CASSSTGGYGYTF
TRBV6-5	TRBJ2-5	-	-	TGTGCCAGCGGTAGCAGGGCTAGGGAGACCCAGTACTTC	CASGSRARETQYF
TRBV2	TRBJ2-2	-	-	TGTGCCGGGGGAGAGGGCACCGGGGAGCTGTTTTTT	CAGGEGTGELFF
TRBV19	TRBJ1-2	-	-	TGTGCCAGTAGCACCCCAGGGGCTGGCTATGGCTACACCTTC	CASSTPGAGYGYTF
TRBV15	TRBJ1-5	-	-	TGTGCCACCAGCAGAGCGGCAGGAGGTCAGCCCCAGCATTTT	CATSRAAGGQPQHF
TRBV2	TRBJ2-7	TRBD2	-	TGTGCCAGCAGTGTCCTAGCGGGGTTGGGGTCCGAGCAGTACTTC	CASSVLAGLGSEQYF
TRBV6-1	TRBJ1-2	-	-	TGTGCCAGCACGGGTCCTTGGGGCTACACCTTC	CASTGPWGYTF
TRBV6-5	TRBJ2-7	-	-	TGTGCCAGCAGGGACCCCGACGTTTACGAGCAGTACTTC	CASRDPDVYEQYF
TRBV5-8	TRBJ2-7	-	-	TGTGCCAGCAGCTCCCCTGAGATCGACATCGACGAGCAGTACTTC	CASSSPEIDIDEQYF
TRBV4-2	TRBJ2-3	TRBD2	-	TGTGCCAGCAGCCAAGCTGGGGGGGGAACAGATACGCAGTATTTT	CASSQAGGGTDTQYF
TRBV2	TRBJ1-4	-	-	TGTGCCAGTCTGACACGGGTGAATGAAAAACTGTTTTTT	CASLTRVNEKLFF
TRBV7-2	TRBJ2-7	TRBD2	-	TGTGCCAGCAGCTTTAGCGGGAACTCCTACGAGCAGTACTTC	CASSFSGNSYEQYF